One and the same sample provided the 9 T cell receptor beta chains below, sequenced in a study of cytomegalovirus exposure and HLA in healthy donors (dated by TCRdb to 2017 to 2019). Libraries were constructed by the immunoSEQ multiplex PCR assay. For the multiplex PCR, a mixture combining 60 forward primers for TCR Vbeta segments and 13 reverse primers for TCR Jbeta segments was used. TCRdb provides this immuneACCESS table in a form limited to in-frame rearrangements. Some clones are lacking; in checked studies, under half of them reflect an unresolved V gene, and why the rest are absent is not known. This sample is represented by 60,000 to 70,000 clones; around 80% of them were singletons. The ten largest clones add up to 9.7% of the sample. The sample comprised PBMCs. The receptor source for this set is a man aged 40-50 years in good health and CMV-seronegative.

For the CDR3, the DNA is TGTGCCAGCAGCTTAGTAGCGGGGGGGATTTACACCGGGGAGCTGTTTTTT. Its translation: CASSLVAGGIYTGELFF. The V and J genes are TRBV7-8 and TRBJ2-2; 11 positions match TRBD2. The germline V gene encodes CDR1 SGHVS and CDR2 FQNEAQ. The length of the CDR3 is 17 residues. J lost 3 bases, V lost 1 base, and 4 bases had no gene match.

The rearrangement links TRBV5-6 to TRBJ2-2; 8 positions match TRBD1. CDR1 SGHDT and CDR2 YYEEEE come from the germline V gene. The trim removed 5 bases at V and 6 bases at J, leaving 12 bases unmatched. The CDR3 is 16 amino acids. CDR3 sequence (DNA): TGTGCCAGCAGTCCGGACAGGGCGCGCTCGGCCGGGGAGCTGTTTTTT. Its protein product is CASSPDRARSAGELFF.

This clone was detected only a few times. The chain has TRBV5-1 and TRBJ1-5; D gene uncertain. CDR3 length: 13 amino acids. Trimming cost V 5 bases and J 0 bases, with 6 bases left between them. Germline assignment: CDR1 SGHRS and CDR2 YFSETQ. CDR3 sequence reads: CASRSNSNQPQHF. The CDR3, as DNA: TGCGCCAGCAGATCAAATAGCAATCAGCCCCAGCATTTT.

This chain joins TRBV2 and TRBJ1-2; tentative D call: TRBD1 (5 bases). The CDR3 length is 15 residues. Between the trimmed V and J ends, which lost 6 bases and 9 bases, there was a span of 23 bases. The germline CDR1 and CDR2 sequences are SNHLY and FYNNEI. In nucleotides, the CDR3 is TGTGCCAGCAGCGACCCCGGGACTTCCTATTGGAGCTACACCTTC. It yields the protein CASSDPGTSYWSYTF. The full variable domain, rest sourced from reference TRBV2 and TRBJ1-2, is EPEVTQTPSHQVTQMGQEVILRCVPISNHLYFYWYRQILGQKVEFLVSFYNNEISEKSEIFDDQFSVERPDGSNFTLKIRSTKLEDSAMYFCASSDPGTSYWSYTFGSGTRLTVV.

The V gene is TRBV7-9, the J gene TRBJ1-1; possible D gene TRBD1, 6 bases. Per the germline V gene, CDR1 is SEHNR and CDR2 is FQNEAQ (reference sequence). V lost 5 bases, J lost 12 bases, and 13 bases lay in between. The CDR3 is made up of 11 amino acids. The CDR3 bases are TGTGCCAGCAGCACAGGGAAGGGGACTTTCTTT. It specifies CASSTGKGTFF. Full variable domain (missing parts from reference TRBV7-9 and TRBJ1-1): DTGVSQNPRHKITKRGQNVTFRCDPISEHNRLYWYRQTLGQGPEFLTYFQNEAQLEKSRLLSDRFSAERPKGSFSTLEIQRTEQGDSAMYLCASSTGKGTFFGQGTRLTVV.

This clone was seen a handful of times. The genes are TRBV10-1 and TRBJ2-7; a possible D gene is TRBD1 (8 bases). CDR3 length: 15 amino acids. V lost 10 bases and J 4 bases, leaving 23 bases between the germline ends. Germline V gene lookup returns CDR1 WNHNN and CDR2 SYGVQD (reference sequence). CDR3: CATSELSGTGYEQYF. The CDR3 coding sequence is TGCGCCACCAGCGAACTAAGCGGGACAGGATACGAGCAGTACTTC.

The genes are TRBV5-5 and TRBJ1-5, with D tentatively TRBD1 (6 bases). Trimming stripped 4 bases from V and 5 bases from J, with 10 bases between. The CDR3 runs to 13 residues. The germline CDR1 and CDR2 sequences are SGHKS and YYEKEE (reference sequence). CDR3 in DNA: TGTGCCAGCAGCCTGAACAGGGATCAGCCCCAGCATTTT. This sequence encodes CASSLNRDQPQHF.

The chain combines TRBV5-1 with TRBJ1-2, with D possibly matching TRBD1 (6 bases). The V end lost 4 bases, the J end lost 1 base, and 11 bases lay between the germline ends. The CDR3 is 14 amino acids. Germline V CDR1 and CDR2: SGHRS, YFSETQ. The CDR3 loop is CASSPGQLNYGYTF. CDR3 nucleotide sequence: TGCGCCAGCAGCCCAGGACAGCTTAACTATGGCTACACCTTC. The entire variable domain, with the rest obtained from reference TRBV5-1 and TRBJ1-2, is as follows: KAGVTQTPRYLIKTRGQQVTLSCSPISGHRSVSWYQQTPGQGLQFLFEYFSETQRNKGNFPGRFSGRQFSNSRSEMNVSTLELGDSALYLCASSPGQLNYGYTFGSGTRLTVV.

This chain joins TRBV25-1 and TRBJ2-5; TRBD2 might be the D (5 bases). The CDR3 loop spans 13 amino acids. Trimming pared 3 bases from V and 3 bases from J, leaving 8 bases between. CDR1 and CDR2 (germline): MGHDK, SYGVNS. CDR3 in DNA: TGTGCCAGCAGTGAGGAAGCGGAAGAGACCCAGTACTTC. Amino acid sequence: CASSEEAEETQYF. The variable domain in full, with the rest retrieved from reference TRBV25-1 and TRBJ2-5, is EADIYQTPRYLVIGTGKKITLECSQTMGHDKMYWYQQDPGMELHLIHYSYGVNSTEKGDLSSESTVSRIRTEHFPLTLESARPSHTSQYLCASSEEAEETQYFGPGTRLLVL.